This T cell receptor beta chain emerged from a study of T cell repertoires in cytomegalovirus infection. Note on this clonotype: The antigen is not known.

Germline loops: CDR1 SQVTM, CDR2 ANQGSEA. Trimming removed 1 base from V and 4 bases from J, with 16 bases in between. The length of the CDR3 is 16 residues. Using its own MiXCR run on the reads, TCRdb lists one record per CDR3 protein. The table shows some 920,000 distinct CDR3 sequences, with less than 40% occurring only once. Whole-study findings and limits: Totalled public TCR beta family frequency picked out people who carried CMV plus the relevant HLA.

This TCR was recovered from a human donor in good health (CMV status not recorded). Some clones in this sample may be carry-over from other donors' samples. The input for sequencing was cultured CD8+ T cells from PBMCs, taken from culture after CMV antigen stimulation. The chain is built from TRBV29-1 and TRBJ2-2, with D hard to call. The CDR3 coding sequence is TGCAGCGTTGAAGGGCTAGGATTCGCTACCACCGGGGAGCTGTTTTTT. This gives the protein CSVEGLGFATTGELFF.